Each of the 22 T cell receptor beta chains below was sequenced from the same sample in a study of blood T cell repertoires in COVID-19. Data came from immunoSEQ multiplex PCR; TCRdb stores just in-frame clones and leaves some out. The sample shows about 430,000 clones, 85% to 90% of them seen only once. What was sequenced was peripheral blood. Receptors originate from a man aged 18-30 years with COVID-19, enrolled during active disease.

V is TRBV27 and J is TRBJ1-1; D uncertain. The CDR3 has 12 residues. Trimming took off 3 bases at V and 6 bases at J, with 8 bases between the two ends. Germline-derived CDR1 and CDR2 are MNHEY and SMNVEV (reference sequence). CDR3 protein: CASSFSGSEAFF. CDR3 in DNA: TGTGCCAGCAGTTTTTCGGGTTCTGAAGCTTTCTTT.

This chain uses TRBV11-3 with TRBJ2-7, with TRBD1 matching 9 bases. Losses at the gene ends were 0 bases for V and 3 bases for J; bases not matched to a gene: 3. CDR3 size: 15 residues. The V gene's germline CDR1 is SGHNT and CDR2 YENEEA. The DNA of the CDR3 is TGTGCCAGCAGCTTAGATCACAGGGGGCGCTACGAGCAGTACTTC. Translating gives CASSLDHRGRYEQYF.

The rearrangement joins TRBV19 to TRBJ2-7, with D perhaps TRBD2 (5 bases). The V end lost 5 bases, the J end lost 5 bases, and 13 bases lay between the germline ends. This CDR3 is 13 amino acids long. CDR1 is LNHDA and CDR2 is SQIVND in the germline V gene (reference sequence). For the CDR3, the DNA is TGTGCCAGTAGTTCTTCCGGACTGAACGAGCAGTACTTC. This encodes CASSSSGLNEQYF. The whole variable domain, remainder taken from reference TRBV19 and TRBJ2-7, is DGGITQSPKYLFRKEGQNVTLSCEQNLNHDAMYWYRQDPGQGLRLIYYSQIVNDFQKGDIAEGYSVSREKKESFPLTVTSAQKNPTAFYLCASSSSGLNEQYFGPGTRLTVT.

V is TRBV10-3 and J is TRBJ2-7; D is possibly TRBD1 (5 bases). The CDR3 sequence is 14 residues long. Per germline, CDR1 ENHRY and CDR2 SYGVKD. V lost 2 bases, J lost 7 bases, and 15 bases lay in between. CDR3 residues: CAISEGAQGSEQYF. The CDR3 DNA is TGTGCCATCAGTGAGGGGGCTCAAGGAAGTGAGCAGTACTTC.

This chain connects TRBV10-2 to TRBJ2-1; 9 positions agree with TRBD2. Germline V gene sequence: CDR1 WSHSY, CDR2 SAAADI. V was clipped by 6 bases and J by 9 bases; unmatched bases: 12. The CDR3 consists of 15 residues. The CDR3, as DNA: TGCGCCAGCAGCCCGACCGAGACTAGCGGACTTGAGCAGTTCTTC. Encoded protein: CASSPTETSGLEQFF.

V and J are TRBV27 and TRBJ2-7; TRBD2 matches 8 bases. V lost 4 bases to trimming and J lost 0 bases; unmatched junction nucleotides: 5. This CDR3 is 15 amino acids long. Germline V gene lookup returns CDR1 MNHEY and CDR2 SMNVEV (reference sequence). The CDR3 coding sequence is TGTGCCAGCAGTTCCGCGGGACTAGTCTCCTACGAGCAGTACTTC. Encoded protein: CASSSAGLVSYEQYF.

Note on this clone: This specimen includes other DNA sequences encoding the same CDR3. The rearrangement uses TRBV4-1 and TRBJ2-7, with 8 bases that match TRBD1. The V and J ends lost 1 base and 3 bases, in that order; junction bases with no gene match: 5. The germline CDR1 and CDR2 sequences are MGHRA and YSYEKL. This CDR3 is built from 15 residues. CDR3 sequence: CASSQATGVSYEQYF. CDR3 sequence (DNA): TGCGCCAGCAGCCAAGCGACAGGGGTAAGCTACGAGCAGTACTTC.

This clone has just a few counts. The CDR3: CASSQNRYEQYF. DNA of the CDR3: TGTGCCAGCAGCCAGAACAGGTACGAGCAGTACTTC. This chain uses TRBV11-3 with TRBJ2-7, with a weak D call TRBD1 (5 bases). V lost 5 bases and J lost 4, with 9 bases in between. From germline, CDR1 is SGHNT and CDR2 YENEEA. The CDR3 consists of 12 residues.

The chain uses TRBV15 and TRBJ2-1; D ambiguous. The germline V gene encodes CDR1 LNHNV and CDR2 YYDKDF (reference sequence). CDR3 length: 12 residues. Trimming pared 6 bases from V and 8 bases from J, leaving 11 bases between. This CDR3 is CATRDSLDEQFF. CDR3 DNA sequence: TGTGCCACCAGAGACTCCCTCGATGAGCAGTTCTTC.

This rearrangement joins TRBV7-9 to TRBJ2-1; D gene unclear. The ends were cut back, 2 bases at V and 2 bases at J, with 10 bases in the middle. CDR1 and CDR2 (germline): SEHNR, FQNEAQ (reference sequence). This CDR3 is built from 15 residues. The CDR3 nucleotides read TGTGCCAGCAGCTTATTTGCTACCCCCTACAATGAGCAGTTCTTC. Its translation: CASSLFATPYNEQFF.

The rearrangement links TRBV7-9 to TRBJ2-1, with 11 positions matching TRBD2. CDR1 is SEHNR and CDR2 is FQNEAQ in the germline V gene (reference sequence). There are 15 residues in the CDR3. With V trimmed by 6 bases and J by 4 bases, 5 bases remained unmatched. CDR3 sequence reads: CASRDGLAGYNEQFF. The CDR3 coding sequence is TGTGCCAGCAGAGACGGACTAGCGGGTTACAATGAGCAGTTCTTC.

The rearrangement joins TRBV5-1 to TRBJ2-4; no firm D call. V lost 1 base and J lost 0, with 5 bases in between. The length of the CDR3 is 14 residues. Germline CDR1 is SGHRS and CDR2 is YFSETQ. The CDR3 loop reads CASSLSLAKNIQYF. CDR3 in DNA: TGCGCCAGCAGCTTGTCCCTAGCCAAAAACATTCAGTACTTC. The full variable domain, in which reference TRBV5-1 and TRBJ2-4 provide the parts outside the CDR3, is KAGVTQTPRYLIKTRGQQVTLSCSPISGHRSVSWYQQTPGQGLQFLFEYFSETQRNKGNFPGRFSGRQFSNSRSEMNVSTLELGDSALYLCASSLSLAKNIQYFGAGTRLSVL.

The rearrangement joins TRBV5-1 to TRBJ1-2, with a tentative D call TRBD1 (6 bases). Trimming cost V 0 bases and J 5 bases, with 8 bases left between them. Germline V CDR1 and CDR2: SGHRS, YFSETQ. The CDR3 loop spans 13 amino acids. Here the CDR3 reads CASSLGGLYGYTF. In DNA form, the CDR3 reads TGCGCCAGCAGCTTGGGGGGGCTTTATGGCTACACCTTC.

V usage is TRBV6-6 and J usage is TRBJ1-4; D unclear. Germline lookup yields CDR1 MNHNY and CDR2 SVGAGI (reference sequence). V lost 0 bases to trimming and J lost 5 bases, with 7 bases between them. The CDR3 extends over 14 amino acids. The CDR3 DNA reads as TGTGCCAGCAGTTACTCCGAGGAGAATGAAAAACTGTTTTTT. This sequence encodes CASSYSEENEKLFF.

V and J are TRBV6-5 and TRBJ2-6; no firm D call. Germline CDR1 is MNHEY and CDR2 is SVGAGI. The CDR3 consists of 15 residues. V lost 8 bases and J 0 bases, leaving 11 bases between the germline ends. The CDR3 loop reads CASCLDYSGANVLTF. In DNA form, the CDR3 reads TGTGCCAGCTGTCTAGATTACTCTGGGGCCAACGTCCTGACTTTC.

The CDR3 spells CASSLEVLGNKTGELFF. The CDR3 DNA follows: TGTGCCAGCAGCTTAGAGGTACTAGGGAACAAAACCGGGGAGCTGTTTTTT. The chain recombines TRBV7-9 with TRBJ2-2; possible D gene TRBD2, 5 bases. The V gene's germline CDR1 is SEHNR and CDR2 FQNEAQ (reference sequence). The CDR3 sequence is 17 residues long. The V and J ends lost 1 base and 5 bases respectively, with 17 bases between them.

This clone was counted a single time. The chain is built from TRBV6-5 and TRBJ1-5; D is possibly TRBD1 (6 bases). The V end was cut by 6 bases, the J end by 4 bases, with 16 bases between. The CDR3 sequence is 15 residues long. Germline CDR1 is MNHEY and CDR2 is SVGAGI. The chain's CDR3 is CASRYDRSTNQPQHF. The DNA for the CDR3 is TGTGCCAGCAGATATGACAGGTCAACAAATCAGCCCCAGCATTTT.

The chain combines TRBV3-1 (or the pseudogene TRBV3-2) with TRBJ2-3; 8 bases line up with TRBD2. J gave up 7 bases and V 5 bases, and 14 bases lay outside the gene matches. The germline gives CDR1 LGHDT, CDR2 YNNKEL (reference sequence). The CDR3 has 16 residues. Here the CDR3 reads CASSSGAAGGSHTQYF. CDR3 sequence (DNA): TGTGCCAGCAGCTCTGGGGCGGCGGGAGGATCGCATACGCAGTATTTT.

The chain joins TRBV6-1 to TRBJ1-1; maybe TRBD1 (5 bases). Germline V CDR1 and CDR2: MNHNS, SASEGT. This CDR3 contains 12 residues. Trimming cost V 2 bases and J 11 bases, with 12 bases left between them. The CDR3 bases are TGTGCCAGCAGTGAATGGGGGGGGATGGCTTTCTTT. Encoded protein: CASSEWGGMAFF.

The rearrangement links TRBV4-2 to TRBJ2-5; perhaps TRBD1 as D (5 bases). The CDR3 has 15 residues. The V end was cut by 6 bases, the J end by 1 base, with 15 bases between. CDR1 LGHNA and CDR2 YNFKEQ come from the germline V gene. CDR3 nucleotide sequence: TGTGCCAGCAGTCCAAGGACAAACAGCCAAGAGACCCAGTACTTC. Protein product: CASSPRTNSQETQYF.

The J gene is TRBJ2-5, the V gene TRBV28; 12 nucleotides match TRBD2. Germline CDR1 MDHEN, CDR2 SYDVKM. The CDR3 totals 18 residues. Trimming at V came to 5 bases and at J to 0 bases, leaving 10 bases not matched to a gene. In nucleotides, the CDR3 is TGTGCCAGCAGTACGACTAGCGGGGGATTGAGGGACCAAGAGACCCAGTACTTC. Encoded protein: CASSTTSGGLRDQETQYF.

The chain uses TRBV4-2 and TRBJ2-1, with D hard to call. The CDR3 runs 16 residues. Germline V gene sequence: CDR1 LGHNA, CDR2 YNFKEQ. The ends were cut back, 0 bases at V and 0 bases at J, with 9 bases in the middle. CDR3 DNA sequence: TGTGCCAGCAGCCAAGATCTAGACTTCTCCTACAATGAGCAGTTCTTC. Translating it yields CASSQDLDFSYNEQFF.